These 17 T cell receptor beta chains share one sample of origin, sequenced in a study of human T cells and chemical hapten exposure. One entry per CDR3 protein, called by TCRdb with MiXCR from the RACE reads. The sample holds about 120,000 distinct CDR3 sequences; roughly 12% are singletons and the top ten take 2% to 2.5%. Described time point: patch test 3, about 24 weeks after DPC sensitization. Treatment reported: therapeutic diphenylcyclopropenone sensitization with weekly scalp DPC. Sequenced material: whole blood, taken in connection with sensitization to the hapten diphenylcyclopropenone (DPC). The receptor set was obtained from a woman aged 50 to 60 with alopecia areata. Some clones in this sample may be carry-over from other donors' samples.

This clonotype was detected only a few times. The CDR3, as DNA: TGTGCCAGCAGCCTTTCTGGGAGTTATGAGCAGTTCTTC. Amino acids: CASSLSGSYEQFF. The chain joins TRBV4-2 to TRBJ2-1; D perhaps matches TRBD2 (5 bases). The CDR3 is made up of 13 amino acids. Germline-derived CDR1 and CDR2 are LGHNA and YNFKEQ. Trimming removed 4 bases at V and 8 bases at J, with 12 bases between.

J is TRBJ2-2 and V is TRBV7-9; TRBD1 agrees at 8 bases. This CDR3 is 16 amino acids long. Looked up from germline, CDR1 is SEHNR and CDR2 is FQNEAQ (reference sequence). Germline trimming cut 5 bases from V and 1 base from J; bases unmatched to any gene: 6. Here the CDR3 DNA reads TGTGCCAGCAGCATTACGGGACAGGAGAACACCGGGGAGCTGTTTTTT. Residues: CASSITGQENTGELFF.

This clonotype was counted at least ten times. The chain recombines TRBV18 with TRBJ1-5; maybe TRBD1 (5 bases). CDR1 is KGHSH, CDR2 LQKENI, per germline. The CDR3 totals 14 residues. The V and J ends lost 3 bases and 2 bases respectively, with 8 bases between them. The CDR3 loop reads CASSPGGRNQPQHF. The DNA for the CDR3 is TGTGCCAGCTCACCGGGGGGTCGCAATCAGCCCCAGCATTTT.

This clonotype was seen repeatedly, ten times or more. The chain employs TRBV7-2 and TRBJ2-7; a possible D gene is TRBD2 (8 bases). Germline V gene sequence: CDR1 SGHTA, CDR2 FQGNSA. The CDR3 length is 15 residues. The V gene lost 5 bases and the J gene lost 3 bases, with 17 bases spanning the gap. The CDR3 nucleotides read TGTGCCAGCAGCCAGGGGGTAGCGGGGAGCTACGAGCAGTACTTC. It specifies CASSQGVAGSYEQYF.

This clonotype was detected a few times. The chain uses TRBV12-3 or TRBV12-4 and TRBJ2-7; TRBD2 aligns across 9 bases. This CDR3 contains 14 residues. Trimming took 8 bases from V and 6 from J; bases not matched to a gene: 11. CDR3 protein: CASSPQREEGEQYF. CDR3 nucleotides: TGTGCCAGCTCCCCCCAGCGGGAGGAAGGCGAGCAGTACTTC.

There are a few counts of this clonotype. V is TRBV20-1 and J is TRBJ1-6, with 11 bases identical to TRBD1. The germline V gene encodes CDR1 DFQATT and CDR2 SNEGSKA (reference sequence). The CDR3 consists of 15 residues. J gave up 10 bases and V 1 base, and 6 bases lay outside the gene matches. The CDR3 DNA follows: TGCAGTGCTAGAGTAGGGACAGGGGGAAAATCACCCCTCCACTTT. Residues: CSARVGTGGKSPLHF.

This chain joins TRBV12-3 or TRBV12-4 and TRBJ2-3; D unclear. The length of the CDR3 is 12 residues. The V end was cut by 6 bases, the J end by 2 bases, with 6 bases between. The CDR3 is CASRQTTDTQYF. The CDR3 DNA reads TGTGCCAGCAGGCAGACCACAGATACGCAGTATTTT.

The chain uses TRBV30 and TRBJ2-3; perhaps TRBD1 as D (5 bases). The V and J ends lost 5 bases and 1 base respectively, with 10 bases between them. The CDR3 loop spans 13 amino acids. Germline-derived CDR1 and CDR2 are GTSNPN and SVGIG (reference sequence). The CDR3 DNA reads TGTGCCTGGGCGAAAGGGGGCACAGATACGCAGTATTTT. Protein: CAWAKGGTDTQYF.

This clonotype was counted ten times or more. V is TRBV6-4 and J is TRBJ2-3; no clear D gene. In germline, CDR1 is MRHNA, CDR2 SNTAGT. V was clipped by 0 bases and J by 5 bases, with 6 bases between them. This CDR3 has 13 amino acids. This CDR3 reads CASSDSPLDTQYF. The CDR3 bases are TGTGCCAGCAGTGACTCACCATTAGATACGCAGTATTTT.

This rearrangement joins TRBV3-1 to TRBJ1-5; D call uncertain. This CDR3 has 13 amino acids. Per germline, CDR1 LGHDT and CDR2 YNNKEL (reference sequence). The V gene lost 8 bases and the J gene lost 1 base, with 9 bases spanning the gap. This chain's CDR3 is CASGVGSNQPQHF. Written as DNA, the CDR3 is TGTGCCAGCGGGGTTGGCAGCAATCAGCCCCAGCATTTT.

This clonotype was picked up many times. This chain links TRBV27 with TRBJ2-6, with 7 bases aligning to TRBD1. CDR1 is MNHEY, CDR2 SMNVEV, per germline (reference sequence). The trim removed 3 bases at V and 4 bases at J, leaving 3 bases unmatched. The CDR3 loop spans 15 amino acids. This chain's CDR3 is CASSFTGAGANVLTF. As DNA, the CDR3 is TGTGCCAGCAGTTTCACAGGGGCCGGGGCCAACGTCCTGACTTTC. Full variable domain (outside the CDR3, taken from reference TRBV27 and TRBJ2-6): EAQVTQNPRYLITVTGKKLTVTCSQNMNHEYMSWYRQDPGLGLRQIYYSMNVEVTDKGDVPEGYKVSRKEKRNFPLILESPSPNQTSLYFCASSFTGAGANVLTFGAGSRLTVL.

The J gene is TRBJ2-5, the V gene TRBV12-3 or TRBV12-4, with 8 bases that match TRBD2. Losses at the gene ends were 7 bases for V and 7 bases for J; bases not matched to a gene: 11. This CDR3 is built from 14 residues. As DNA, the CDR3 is TGTGCCAGCACCACTCCCGGGGGGGGAGGGACCCAGTACTTC. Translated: CASTTPGGGGTQYF.

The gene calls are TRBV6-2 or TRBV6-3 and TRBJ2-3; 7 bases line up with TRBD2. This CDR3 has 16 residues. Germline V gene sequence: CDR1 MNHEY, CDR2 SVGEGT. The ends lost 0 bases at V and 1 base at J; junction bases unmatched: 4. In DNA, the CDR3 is TGTGCCAGCAGTTACTCAGCGGGATATGGCACAGATACGCAGTATTTT. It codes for CASSYSAGYGTDTQYF.

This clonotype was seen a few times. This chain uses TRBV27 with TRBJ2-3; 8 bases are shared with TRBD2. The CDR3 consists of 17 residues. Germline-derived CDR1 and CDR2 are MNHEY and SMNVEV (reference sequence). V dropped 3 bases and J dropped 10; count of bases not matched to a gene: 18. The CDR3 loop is CASSLGRGFGREEAQYF. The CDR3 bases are TGTGCCAGCAGTTTGGGCAGGGGCTTTGGGCGGGAGGAGGCGCAGTATTTT.

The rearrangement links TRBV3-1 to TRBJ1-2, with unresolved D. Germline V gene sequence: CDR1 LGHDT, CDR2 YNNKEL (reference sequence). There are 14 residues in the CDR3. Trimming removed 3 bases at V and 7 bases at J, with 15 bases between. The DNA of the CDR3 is TGTGCCAGCAGCCAGAACATAAGGTATCTTGGCTACACCTTC. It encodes CASSQNIRYLGYTF.

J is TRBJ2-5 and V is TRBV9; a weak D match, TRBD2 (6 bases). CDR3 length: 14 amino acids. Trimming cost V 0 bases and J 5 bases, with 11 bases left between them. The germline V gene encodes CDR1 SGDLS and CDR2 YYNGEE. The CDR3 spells CASSVDSGGETQYF. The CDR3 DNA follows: TGTGCCAGCAGCGTAGACAGCGGAGGGGAGACCCAGTACTTC.

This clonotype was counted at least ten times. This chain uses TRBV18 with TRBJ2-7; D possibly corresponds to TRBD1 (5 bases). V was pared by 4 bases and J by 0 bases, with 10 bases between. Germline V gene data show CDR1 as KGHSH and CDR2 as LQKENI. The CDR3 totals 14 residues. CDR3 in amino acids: CASSLDRNSYEQYF. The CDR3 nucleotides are TGTGCCAGCTCACTTGACAGAAACTCCTACGAGCAGTACTTC.